The rows below give T cell receptor beta chains drawn from one sample of a study of blood T cell repertoires in COVID-19. Data came from immunoSEQ multiplex PCR; TCRdb stores just in-frame clones and leaves some out. This sample has around 350,000 clones; about 87% occur once, and the top ten carry about 3%. Sequences were obtained from peripheral blood. The receptors were sampled from a human donor in a cohort sampled during active COVID-19. CDR3s include the opening cysteine and the closing phenylalanine or tryptophan. D genes are given only for firm matches. Some rows mark clone size as missing; the rest say once, few, many or name a class of expanded clone.

size: .
V: TRBV7-9
J: TRBJ2-1
D: .
CDR3: CASSLSYYRINNEQFF
DNA: TGTGCCAGCAGCTTGTCGTATTACAGGATCAATAATGAGCAGTTCTTC

size: .
V: TRBV9
J: TRBJ1-6
D: .
CDR3: CASSVEGGYNSPLHF
DNA: TGTGCCAGCAGCGTTGAAGGGGGTTATAATTCACCCCTCCACTTT

size: .
V: TRBV5-4
J: TRBJ2-3
D: .
CDR3: CATKSGGRTDTQYF
DNA: TGTGCCACCAAGTCGGGGGGCCGCACAGATACGCAGTATTTT

size: .
V: TRBV20-1
J: TRBJ2-7
D: .
CDR3: CSASLPGIYEQYF
DNA: TGCAGTGCTAGTTTACCGGGGATCTACGAGCAGTACTTC

size: .
V: TRBV5-6
J: TRBJ2-7
D: .
CDR3: CASSDSVYYEQYF
DNA: TGTGCCAGCAGCGATAGCGTTTACTACGAGCAGTACTTC

size: .
V: TRBV6-5
J: TRBJ1-1
D: TRBD1
CDR3: CASRSGQEEEAFF
DNA: TGTGCCAGCAGATCGGGACAGGAAGAGGAAGCTTTCTTT

size: .
V: TRBV9
J: TRBJ1-3
D: .
CDR3: CASSIDGNTIYF
DNA: TGTGCCAGCTCTATAGATGGAAACACCATATATTTT

size: .
V: TRBV5-1
J: TRBJ2-1
D: TRBD1
CDR3: CASRQGGDEQFF
DNA: TGCGCCAGCAGACAGGGGGGCGATGAGCAGTTCTTC

size: .
V: TRBV3-1/TRBV3-2
J: TRBJ2-1
D: .
CDR3: CASSLAVHNEQFF
DNA: TGTGCCAGCAGCCTAGCTGTTCACAATGAGCAGTTCTTC

size: .
V: TRBV2
J: TRBJ2-1
D: .
CDR3: CASSDPGDEQFF
DNA: TGTGCCAGCAGCGATCCGGGAGATGAGCAGTTCTTC

size: .
V: TRBV7-8
J: TRBJ1-3
D: .
CDR3: CASSLGAGSGNTIYF
DNA: TGTGCCAGCAGCTTGGGGGCGGGCTCTGGAAACACCATATATTTT

size: .
V: TRBV6-5
J: TRBJ2-7
D: .
CDR3: CASAINRGPYEQYF
DNA: TGTGCCAGCGCCATTAACCGAGGGCCCTACGAGCAGTACTTC

size: few
V: TRBV29-1
J: TRBJ2-6
D: .
CDR3: CSVTESGANVLTF
DNA: TGCAGCGTGACAGAGTCTGGGGCCAACGTCCTGACTTTC

size: once
V: TRBV5-1
J: TRBJ2-7
D: TRBD2
CDR3: CASSLEAGGRNAQYF
DNA: TGCGCCAGCAGCTTGGAGGCGGGAGGGAGAAACGCGCAGTACTTC

size: .
V: TRBV10-3
J: TRBJ2-5
D: TRBD1
CDR3: CAISDDRGETQYF
DNA: TGTGCCATCAGTGATGACAGGGGTGAGACCCAGTACTTC

size: .
V: TRBV29-1
J: TRBJ1-3
D: TRBD1
CDR3: CSASGDRDFLKASGNTIYF
DNA: TGCAGCGCCTCGGGGGACAGGGACTTCCTTAAAGCCTCTGGAAACACCATATATTTT